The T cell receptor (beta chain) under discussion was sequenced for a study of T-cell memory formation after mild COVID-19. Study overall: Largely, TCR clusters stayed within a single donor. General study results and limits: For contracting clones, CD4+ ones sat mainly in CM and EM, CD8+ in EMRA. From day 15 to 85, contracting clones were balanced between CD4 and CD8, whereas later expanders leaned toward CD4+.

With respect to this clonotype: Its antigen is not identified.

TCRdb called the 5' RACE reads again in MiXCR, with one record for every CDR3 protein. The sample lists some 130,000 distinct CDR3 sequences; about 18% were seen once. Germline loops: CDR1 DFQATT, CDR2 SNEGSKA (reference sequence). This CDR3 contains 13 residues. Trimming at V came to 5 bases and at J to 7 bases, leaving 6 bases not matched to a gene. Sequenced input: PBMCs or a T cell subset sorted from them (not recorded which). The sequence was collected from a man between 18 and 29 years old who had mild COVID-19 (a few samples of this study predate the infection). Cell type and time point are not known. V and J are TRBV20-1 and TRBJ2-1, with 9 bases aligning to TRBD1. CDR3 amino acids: CSAPGTGINEQFF. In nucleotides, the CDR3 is TGCAGTGCTCCCGGGACAGGGATTAATGAGCAGTTCTTC.